Reported below is one T cell receptor (beta chain). The data were taken from a study of blood T cell repertoires in COVID-19. Study at large: Donors in the United States, Italy and Spain gave samples during acute or convalescent COVID-19.

The junction had 6 bases not matched to a gene; V was cut back by 3 bases and J by 7 bases. Per the germline V gene, CDR1 is ENHRY and CDR2 is SYGVKD. The CDR3 length is 15 residues. Assay used: immunoSEQ multiplex PCR; TCRdb lists only in-frame clones, some missing. The top ten clones hold roughly a tenth of a sample with 300,000 to 350,000 clones, about nine tenths of them seen once. The sequenced material came from PBMCs or T cells enriched from blood (not recorded which). This receptor was taken from a woman in her twenties or thirties who had recovered from COVID-19. This sequence joins TRBV10-3 and TRBJ1-6, with TRBD1 identical over 7 bases. The DNA for the CDR3 is TGTGCCATCAGTGACGGACAGGATTGGAATTCACCCCTCCACTTT. It yields the protein CAISDGQDWNSPLHF.